This is a list of T cell receptor beta chains from one sample in a study of blood T cell repertoires in COVID-19. Assay: immunoSEQ multiplex PCR; the TCRdb copy retains only in-frame clones and omits some. The sample lists about 220,000 clones, 84% seen once, with around 2% in the top ten. The sequenced material came from peripheral blood. The source of these receptors is a woman aged 55-70 years with acute or convalescent COVID-19. CDR3s include the opening cysteine and the closing phenylalanine or tryptophan. The order of the fields is D gene, clone size, J gene, V gene, CDR3 DNA, CDR3 protein. A D gene is named only where the DNA matches it firmly. Some rows mark clone size as missing; the rest say once, few, many or name a class of expanded clone.

>TRBD2|-|TRBJ2-1|TRBV10-3
TGTGCCATCAGTGCAGCGGGGGGGTTCGATGAGCAGTTCTTC
CAISAAGGFDEQFF
>-|-|TRBJ2-2|TRBV9
TGTGCCAGCAGCGTAGCTAATACTGGGGCCACCGGGGAGCTGTTTTTT
CASSVANTGATGELFF
>TRBD2|-|TRBJ2-7|TRBV4-2
TGTGCCAGCAGCCAAGAAGTGGCGGGGGGCTCCTACGAGCAGTACTTC
CASSQEVAGGSYEQYF
>TRBD1|-|TRBJ2-2|TRBV5-4
TGTGCCAGCAGCAGGGGACAGGAAGAGAACACCGGGGAGCTGTTTTTT
CASSRGQEENTGELFF
>TRBD1|-|TRBJ2-1|TRBV10-1
TGCGCCAGCAGACCGGGACAGGGGGCGCGGGATGAGCAGTTCTTC
CASRPGQGARDEQFF
>-|few|TRBJ1-4|TRBV1
TGCACCAGCAGCATCACCGGGAGGGAAAAACTGTTTTTT
CTSSITGREKLFF
>-|-|TRBJ2-7|TRBV5-4
TGTGCCAGCAGCTTGGTGGCCGACTCCCCCGAGCAGTACTTC
CASSLVADSPEQYF
>TRBD1|-|TRBJ2-1|TRBV5-1
TGCGCCAGCAGCCCGGGACAGGGCTTTAGCTCCTACAATGAGCAGTTCTTC
CASSPGQGFSSYNEQFF
>-|-|TRBJ1-4|TRBV4-2
TGTGCCAGCAGCCAAGAAGGGGCCATTAATGAAAAACTGTTTTTT
CASSQEGAINEKLFF
>TRBD2|-|TRBJ2-3|TRBV9
TGTGCCAGCAGCGCTAGCGGTAGCACAGATACGCAGTATTTT
CASSASGSTDTQYF
>-|-|TRBJ1-3|TRBV7-8
TGTGCCAGCAGCTTAGTTCAGGGAAACACCATATATTTT
CASSLVQGNTIYF
>-|once|TRBJ1-4|TRBV6-1
TGTGCCAGCAGTGGGTTTGGGTGGGGGGGAGCTAATGAAAAACTGTTTTTT
CASSGFGWGGANEKLFF
>TRBD2|-|TRBJ2-3|TRBV9
TGTGCCAGCAGCGTAGCCAGCGGGGCTCGCACAGATACGCAGTATTTT
CASSVASGARTDTQYF
>-|-|TRBJ1-1|TRBV5-4
TGTGCCAGCAGCCTTACAAGGGGCAGGGAAGCTTTCTTT
CASSLTRGREAFF
>-|-|TRBJ2-7|TRBV7-9
TGTGCCAGCAGCGCGACGGGGTGGAGCCACAACTCCTACGAGCAGTACTTC
CASSATGWSHNSYEQYF
>-|-|TRBJ1-5|TRBV4-1
TGCGCCAGCAGCCAAGACCAGAATAACAATCAGCCCCAGCATTTT
CASSQDQNNNQPQHF
>-|-|TRBJ1-5|TRBV6-5
TGTGCCAGCAGGACCGGGGACAATCAGCCCCAGCATTTT
CASRTGDNQPQHF
>TRBD2|-|TRBJ2-1|TRBV3-1/TRBV3-2
TGTGCCAGCAGCCAACAAGCGGGGGGTAACAATGAGCAGTTCTTC
CASSQQAGGNNEQFF
>-|-|TRBJ2-2|TRBV2
TGTGCCATTGGCAGGCCCACCGGGGAGCTGTTTTTT
CAIGRPTGELFF
>-|-|TRBJ1-2|TRBV20-1
TGCAGTGCTAGTTTTGCAGGGAAAGGGGATGGCTACACCTTC
CSASFAGKGDGYTF
>-|once|TRBJ2-1|TRBV10-3
TGTGCCATGGGGGGTTACAATGAGCAGTTCTTC
CAMGGYNEQFF
>-|-|TRBJ2-2|TRBV2
TGTGCCAGCGCCGGGACAACGAACACCGGGGAGCTGTTTTTT
CASAGTTNTGELFF
>-|-|TRBJ2-7|TRBV3-1/TRBV3-2
TGTGCCAGCAGCCAAGCTTACCTAGTTGAGTACGAGCAGTACTTC
CASSQAYLVEYEQYF
>-|-|TRBJ2-4|TRBV4-2
TGTGCCAGCAGCCAACCCTTTCAGTGGGGGGGCTATGGGGCTGAAAACATTCAGTACTTC
CASSQPFQWGGYGAENIQYF
>-|-|TRBJ2-1|TRBV21-1
TGTGCCAGCAGCAAAGCGATAGACAGAGCAGGCTCCAATGAGCAGTTCTTC
CASSKAIDRAGSNEQFF
>TRBD2|-|TRBJ2-3|TRBV10-3
TGTGCCATCACCGATTCTGTGGGAGGGAGCACAGATACGCAGTATTTT
CAITDSVGGSTDTQYF
>TRBD1|medium-sized|TRBJ1-1|TRBV7-2
TGTGCCAGCAGCTTAGTGAGACAGGGGTTGGGGAACACTGAAGCTTTCTTT
CASSLVRQGLGNTEAFF
>-|-|TRBJ1-3|TRBV7-2
TGTGCCAGCAGCCCCCATGGGTTGACTGCAAACACCATATATTTT
CASSPHGLTANTIYF
>TRBD1|-|TRBJ2-3|TRBV7-3
TGTGCCAGCAGCCCACAGGGGCAGGGGACAGATACGCAGTATTTT
CASSPQGQGTDTQYF
>-|-|TRBJ2-1|TRBV4-2
TGTGCCAGCAGCCCGGGGACTTACTCCTACAATGAGCAGTTCTTC
CASSPGTYSYNEQFF
>TRBD2|-|TRBJ2-1|TRBV7-3
TGTGCCAGCAGCTCACCTCGCGGGGGAGAGTACAATGAGCAGTTCTTC
CASSSPRGGEYNEQFF
>-|once|TRBJ2-5|TRBV19
TGTGCCAGTAGCCATGGGGGCGGATCAAGAGAGACCCAGTACTTC
CASSHGGGSRETQYF
>TRBD1|-|TRBJ1-1|TRBV10-3
TGTGCCATCAGCCCAGACGGACAGGGGAGGACTGAAGCTTTCTTT
CAISPDGQGRTEAFF
>-|-|TRBJ1-2|TRBV3-1/TRBV3-2
TGTGCCAGCAGCCGCTCTATGGAGCGTGGCTACACCTTC
CASSRSMERGYTF
>-|-|TRBJ1-5|TRBV12-3/TRBV12-4
TGTGCCAGCACGTCATCCGGCGGTCAGCCCCAGCATTTT
CASTSSGGQPQHF
>TRBD1|-|TRBJ2-2|TRBV7-9
TGTGCCAGCAGCCGTCTCACAGGGGAAGTCACCGGGGAGCTGTTTTTT
CASSRLTGEVTGELFF
>TRBD1|-|TRBJ2-5|TRBV4-2
TGTGCCAGCAGCCACCGGACAGGGGAAGAGACCCAGTACTTC
CASSHRTGEETQYF
>-|-|TRBJ1-6|TRBV5-6
TGTGCCAGCAGCTTGGGGAGATCGGAATCTTCACCCCTCCACTTT
CASSLGRSESSPLHF
>-|few|TRBJ1-1|TRBV5-4
TGTGCCAGCAGCCAGATAACAGGACCGAAGGACACTGAAGCTTTCTTT
CASSQITGPKDTEAFF
>TRBD1|-|TRBJ1-1|TRBV4-2
TGTGCCAGCAGCCGAGAATACAGGGGGCTCACTGAAGCTTTCTTT
CASSREYRGLTEAFF
>-|-|TRBJ1-1|TRBV13
TGTGCCAGCAGCTTAGGCGCGGGGGACACTGAAGCTTTCTTT
CASSLGAGDTEAFF
>-|-|TRBJ1-1|TRBV6-1
TGTGCCAGCAGTGAACACAGGAACACTGAAGCTTTCTTT
CASSEHRNTEAFF
>-|-|TRBJ2-6|TRBV18
TGTGCCAGCTCACCAGGGGAGTTGATGGCCAACGTCCTGACTTTC
CASSPGELMANVLTF
>TRBD1|-|TRBJ1-4|TRBV7-2
TGTGCCAGCAGCTCAACGCAATCCGCAGGGGGCCTTGAAAAACTGTTTTTT
CASSSTQSAGGLEKLFF
>TRBD1|-|TRBJ1-3|TRBV7-9
TGTGCCAGCCGCCAGGGGGCAGATTCTGGAAACACCATATATTTT
CASRQGADSGNTIYF
>-|-|TRBJ1-5|TRBV6-5
TGTGCCAGCAGACAGGGAGGGAATCAGCCCCAGCATTTT
CASRQGGNQPQHF
>TRBD1|-|TRBJ2-7|TRBV5-1
TGCGCCAGCAGCTTGGGAGGGACAGGGGGTGGCTACGAGCAGTACTTC
CASSLGGTGGGYEQYF
>TRBD2|-|TRBJ2-2|TRBV30
TGTGCCTGGATTAAGCGGGGGGGCCTACGAGTCGGGGAGCTGTTTTTT
CAWIKRGGLRVGELFF
>-|once|TRBJ1-2|TRBV9
TGTGCCAGCAGCGTCGGGGAGCTACAGGGAGTCAGCTACACCTTC
CASSVGELQGVSYTF
>TRBD1|-|TRBJ1-2|TRBV6-6
TGTGCCAGCAGTTACGCGAGGGGGGACAGCTCCTACACCTTC
CASSYARGDSSYTF
>TRBD2|-|TRBJ2-5|TRBV15
TGTGCCACCAGCAGAGATCACGTAGCGGGGGGCGGAGAGACCCAGTACTTC
CATSRDHVAGGGETQYF
>-|-|TRBJ2-3|TRBV12-3/TRBV12-4
TGTGCCAGCAGTCCAGGGGGCACAGATACGCAGTATTTT
CASSPGGTDTQYF
>TRBD1|-|TRBJ1-2|TRBV7-9
TGTGCCAGCAGCATGGACAGGGCGGGTGGCTACACCTTC
CASSMDRAGGYTF
>-|-|TRBJ1-3|TRBV7-8
TGTGCCAGCAGCTTTGTAGTTGGACACGGTGGAAACACCATATATTTT
CASSFVVGHGGNTIYF